This T cell receptor beta chain is drawn from a study of neurological immune-mediated disorders. Whole-study results and caveats: The absence of shared CDR3 amino acid sequences among expanded clones across subjects suggests private repertoires in all groups. The phylogenetic placement of 18 of 34 multiple sclerosis patients' repertoires in one related-CDR3 cluster constitutes a possible signature.

From 2 million PBMCs stored at -80 C, the unsorted libraries were generated. The making of cDNA relied on 5'RACE with 10-nucleotide random UMIs. TCRdb reprocessed the 5' RACE reads with MiXCR, giving one entry per CDR3 protein. The sample lists about 87,000 distinct CDR3 sequences; under 4.5% were seen once. V dropped 2 bases and J dropped 8 bases, with 4 bases sitting between them. This CDR3 contains 11 residues. CDR1 is KGHSH and CDR2 is LQKENI in the germline V gene. As concerns this clonotype: Its antigen is not known.

Specimen: PBMCs. The source of this sequence is a woman aged 45-65 years with multiple sclerosis. The gene calls are TRBV18 and TRBJ2-1; D gene unclear. For the CDR3, the DNA is TGTGCCAGCTCACCAGACGATGAGCAGTTCTTC. It translates to CASSPDDEQFF.